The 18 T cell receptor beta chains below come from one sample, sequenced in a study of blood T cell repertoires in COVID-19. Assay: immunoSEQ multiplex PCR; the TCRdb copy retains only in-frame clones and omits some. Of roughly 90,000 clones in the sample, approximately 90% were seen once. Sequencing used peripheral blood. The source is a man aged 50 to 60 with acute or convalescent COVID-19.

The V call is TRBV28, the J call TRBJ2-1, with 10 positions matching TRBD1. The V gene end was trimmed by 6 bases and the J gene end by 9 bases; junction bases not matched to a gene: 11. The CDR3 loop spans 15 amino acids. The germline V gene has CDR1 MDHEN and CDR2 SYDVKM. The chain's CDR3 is CASSALGTGAGEQFF. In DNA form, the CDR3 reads TGTGCCAGCAGCGCCCTCGGGACAGGGGCAGGTGAGCAGTTCTTC. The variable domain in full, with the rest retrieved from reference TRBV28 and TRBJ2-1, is DVKVTQSSRYLVKRTGEKVFLECVQDMDHENMFWYRQDPGLGLRLIYFSYDVKMKEKGDIPEGYSVSREKKERFSLILESASTNQTSMYLCASSALGTGAGEQFFGPGTRLTVL.

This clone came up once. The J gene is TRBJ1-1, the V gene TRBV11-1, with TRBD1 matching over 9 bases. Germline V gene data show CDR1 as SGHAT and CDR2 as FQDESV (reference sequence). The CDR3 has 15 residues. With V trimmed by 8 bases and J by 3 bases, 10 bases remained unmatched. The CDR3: CASGTGRWVDTEAFF. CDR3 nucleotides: TGTGCCAGCGGGACAGGGAGGTGGGTAGACACTGAAGCTTTCTTT.

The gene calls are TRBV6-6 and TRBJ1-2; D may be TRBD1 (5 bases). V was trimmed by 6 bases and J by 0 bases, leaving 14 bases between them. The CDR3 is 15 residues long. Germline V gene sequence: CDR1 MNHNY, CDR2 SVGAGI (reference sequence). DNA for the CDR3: TGTGCCAGCAGCCGAAGGGGACTAGCTAACTATGGCTACACCTTC. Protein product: CASSRRGLANYGYTF.

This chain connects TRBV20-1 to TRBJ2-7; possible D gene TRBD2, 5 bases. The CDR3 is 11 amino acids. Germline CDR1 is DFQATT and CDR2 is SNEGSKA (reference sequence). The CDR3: CSARDSNEQYV. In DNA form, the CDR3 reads TGCAGTGCTAGGGACTCCAACGAGCAGTACGTC.

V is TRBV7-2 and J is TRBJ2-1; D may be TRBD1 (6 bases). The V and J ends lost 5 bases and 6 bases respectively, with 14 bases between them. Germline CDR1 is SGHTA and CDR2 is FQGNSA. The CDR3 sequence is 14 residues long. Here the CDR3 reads CASSRDRPSNEQFF. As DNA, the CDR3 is TGTGCCAGCAGCAGAGACAGGCCCTCCAATGAGCAGTTCTTC.

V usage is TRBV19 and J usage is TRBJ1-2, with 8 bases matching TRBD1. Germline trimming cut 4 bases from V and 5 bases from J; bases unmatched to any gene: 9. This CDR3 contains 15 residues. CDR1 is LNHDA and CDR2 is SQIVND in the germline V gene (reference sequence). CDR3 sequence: CASSTQSTGAYGYTF. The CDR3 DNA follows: TGTGCCAGTAGTACTCAATCGACAGGGGCATATGGCTACACCTTC.

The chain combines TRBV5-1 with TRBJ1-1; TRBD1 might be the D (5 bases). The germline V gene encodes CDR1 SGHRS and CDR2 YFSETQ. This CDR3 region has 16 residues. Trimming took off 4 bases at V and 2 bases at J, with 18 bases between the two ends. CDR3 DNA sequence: TGCGCCAGCAGCCTCATGACGGGACTGACAAACACTGAAGCTTTCTTT. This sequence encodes CASSLMTGLTNTEAFF.

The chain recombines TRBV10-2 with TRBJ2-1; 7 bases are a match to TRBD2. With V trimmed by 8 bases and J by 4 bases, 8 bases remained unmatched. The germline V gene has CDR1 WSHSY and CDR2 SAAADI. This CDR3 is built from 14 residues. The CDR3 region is CASRLAGEYNEQFF. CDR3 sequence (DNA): TGCGCCAGCCGACTAGCCGGGGAATACAATGAGCAGTTCTTC.

Here the CDR3 DNA reads TGTGCCAGCAGTTTGGAGCACTATGGCTACACCTTC. Its protein is CASSLEHYGYTF. V usage is TRBV12-3 or TRBV12-4 and J usage is TRBJ1-2, with no clear D. V was shortened by 3 bases and J by 3 bases, with 5 bases between the two germline ends. The CDR3 is made up of 12 amino acids.

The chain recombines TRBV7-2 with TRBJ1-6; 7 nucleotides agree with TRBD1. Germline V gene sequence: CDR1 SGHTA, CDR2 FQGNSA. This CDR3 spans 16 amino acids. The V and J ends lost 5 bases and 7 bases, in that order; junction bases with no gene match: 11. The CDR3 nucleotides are TGTGCCAGCAGCCCCACCCTTGGGACAGCAAATTCACCCCTCCACTTT. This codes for CASSPTLGTANSPLHF.

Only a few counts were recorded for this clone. The DNA of the CDR3 is TGTGCCACCAGTGATGGGGGCCAGGGGGGTGAAAAACTGTTTTTT. It yields the protein CATSDGGQGGEKLFF. The chain carries TRBV24-1 and TRBJ1-4; TRBD1 agrees at 7 bases. V was pared by 3 bases and J by 7 bases, with 7 bases of the junction left unmatched. Germline values: CDR1 KGHDR, CDR2 SFDVKD. This CDR3 region has 15 residues.

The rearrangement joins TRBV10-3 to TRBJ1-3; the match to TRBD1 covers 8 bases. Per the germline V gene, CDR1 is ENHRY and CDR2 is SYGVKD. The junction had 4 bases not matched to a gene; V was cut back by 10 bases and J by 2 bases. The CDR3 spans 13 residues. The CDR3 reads CATADRAGNTIYF. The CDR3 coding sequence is TGTGCCACCGCGGACAGGGCTGGAAACACCATATATTTT.

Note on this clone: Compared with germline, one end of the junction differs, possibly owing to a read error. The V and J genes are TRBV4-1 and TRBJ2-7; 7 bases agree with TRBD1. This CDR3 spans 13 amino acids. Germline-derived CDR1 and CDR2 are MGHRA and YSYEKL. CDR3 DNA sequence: TGCGCCAGCAGCCCTCTGCCTACAGGGGAGCGGTACTTC. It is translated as CASSPLPTGERYF.

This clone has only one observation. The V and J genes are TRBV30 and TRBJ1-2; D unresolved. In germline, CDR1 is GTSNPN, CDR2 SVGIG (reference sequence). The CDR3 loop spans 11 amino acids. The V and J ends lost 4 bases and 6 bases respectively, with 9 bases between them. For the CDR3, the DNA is TGTGCCTGGATAACGGGGAATGGCTACACCTTC. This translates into CAWITGNGYTF.

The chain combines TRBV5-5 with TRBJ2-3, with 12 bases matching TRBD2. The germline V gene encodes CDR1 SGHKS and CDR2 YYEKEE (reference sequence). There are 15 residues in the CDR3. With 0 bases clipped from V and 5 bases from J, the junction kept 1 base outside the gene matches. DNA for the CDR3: TGTGCCAGCAGCTTGGGACTAGCGGGGGTAGATACGCAGTATTTT. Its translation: CASSLGLAGVDTQYF. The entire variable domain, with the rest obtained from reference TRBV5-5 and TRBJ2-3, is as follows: DAGVTQSPTHLIKTRGQQVTLRCSPISGHKSVSWYQQVLGQGPQFIFQYYEKEERGRGNFPDRFSARQFPNYSSELNVNALLLGDSALYLCASSLGLAGVDTQYFGPGTRLTVL.

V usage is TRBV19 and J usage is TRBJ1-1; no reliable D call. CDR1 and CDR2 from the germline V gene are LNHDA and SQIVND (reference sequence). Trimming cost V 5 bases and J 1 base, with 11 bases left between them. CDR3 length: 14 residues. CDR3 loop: CASSEGRANTEAFF. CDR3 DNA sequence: TGTGCCAGTAGTGAGGGAAGGGCGAACACTGAAGCTTTCTTT.

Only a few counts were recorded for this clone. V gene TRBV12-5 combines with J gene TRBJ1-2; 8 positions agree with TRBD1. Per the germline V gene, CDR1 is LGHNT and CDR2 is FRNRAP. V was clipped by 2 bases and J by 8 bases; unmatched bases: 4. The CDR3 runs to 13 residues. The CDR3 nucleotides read TGTGCTAGTGGTTTGTATGGACAGGGAGGCTACACCTTC. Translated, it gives CASGLYGQGGYTF. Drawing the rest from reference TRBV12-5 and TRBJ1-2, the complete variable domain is DARVTQTPRHKVTEMGQEVTMRCQPILGHNTVFWYRQTMMQGLELLAYFRNRAPLDDSGMPKDRFSAEMPDATLATLKIQPSEPRDSAVYFCASGLYGQGGYTFGSGTRLTVV.

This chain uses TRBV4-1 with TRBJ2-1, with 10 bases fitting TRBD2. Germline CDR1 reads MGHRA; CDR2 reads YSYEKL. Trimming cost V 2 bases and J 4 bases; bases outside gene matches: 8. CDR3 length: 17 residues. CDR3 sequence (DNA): TGCGCCAGCAGCCAACAGTCTAGCGGGAGTTCTTACAATGAGCAGTTCTTC. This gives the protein CASSQQSSGSSYNEQFF.